Listed below are T cell receptor beta chains from one sample, sequenced in a study of OX40 agonist ivuxolimab in advanced cancers. The table came from immunoSEQ multiplex PCR; TCRdb's copy has only in-frame clones and leaves some out. The data contain around 80,000 clones, about 85% of them singletons. The specimen comprised CD4+ or CD8+ T cells sorted from blood, sampled in a trial of the OX40 agonist ivuxolimab. The receptor source for this set is an adult with an advanced solid tumor such as melanoma, head and neck, liver or kidney cancer. CDR3s include the opening cysteine and the closing phenylalanine or tryptophan. The D gene is left open where the match is weak. Clone size is given for some rows only: seen once, a few or many times, or a class if the clone is expanded.

cdr3_aa cdr3_nt v_call cdr3_length j_call clone_size d_call
CASSLSGAGGQPQHF TGTGCCAGCAGTTTATCAGGGGCCGGGGGGCAGCCCCAGCATTTT TRBV28 15 TRBJ1-5 - -
CAISEEDTGELFF TGTGCCATCAGTGAAGAGGACACCGGGGAGCTGTTTTTT TRBV10-3 13 TRBJ2-2 - -
CASSLAAGQGGYGYTF TGTGCCAGCAGCTTGGCCGCGGGACAGGGTGGCTATGGCTACACCTTC TRBV5-4 16 TRBJ1-2 - TRBD1
CASSLDRNTEAFF TGTGCCAGCAGCCTCGACAGGAACACTGAAGCTTTCTTT TRBV5-6 13 TRBJ1-1 - -
CASSLEWASYNEQFF TGTGCCAGCAGCTTAGAGTGGGCCTCATACAATGAGCAGTTCTTC TRBV7-8 15 TRBJ2-1 - -
CASSLEWAQGAQEQYF TGTGCCAGCAGCTTAGAGTGGGCCCAGGGGGCGCAAGAGCAGTACTTC TRBV11-2 16 TRBJ2-7 - TRBD1
CASSPTGNYNQPQHF TGTGCCAGCTCCCCGACAGGGAACTACAATCAGCCCCAGCATTTT TRBV18 15 TRBJ1-5 - TRBD1
CARSLPPDKEETQYF TGTGCCAGAAGCTTGCCTCCGGACAAAGAAGAGACCCAGTACTTC TRBV5-3 15 TRBJ2-5 - -
CATLSQTDTQYF TGTGCCACCTTAAGCCAGACAGATACGCAGTATTTT TRBV28 12 TRBJ2-3 - -
CASSLSSYGSYEQYF TGTGCCAGCAGCTTAAGTTCGTACGGTTCCTACGAGCAGTACTTC TRBV7-9 15 TRBJ2-7 - -
CASSFFGVQWGYTF TGTGCCAGCAGCTTCTTTGGGGTACAGTGGGGCTACACCTTC TRBV7-9 14 TRBJ1-2 few -
CAISEGGQAYEQYF TGTGCCATCAGTGAAGGGGGACAGGCCTACGAGCAGTACTTC TRBV10-3 14 TRBJ2-7 - TRBD1
CASSQARVSDEKLFF TGTGCCAGCAGCCAAGCGAGGGTTTCCGATGAAAAACTGTTTTTT TRBV4-2 15 TRBJ1-4 - -
CASSAGLAGVEQYF TGTGCCAGCAGCGCGGGACTAGCGGGAGTCGAGCAGTACTTC TRBV11-3 14 TRBJ2-7 - TRBD2
CASSLEVTGDIYGYTF TGTGCCAGCAGCTTAGAGGTGACAGGGGATATCTATGGCTACACCTTC TRBV7-6 16 TRBJ1-2 few TRBD1
CASSLGASGAYEQYF TGTGCCAGCAGCTTAGGCGCCAGCGGGGCATACGAGCAGTACTTC TRBV7-2 15 TRBJ2-7 - TRBD2
CASSLGVSQETQYF TGTGCCAGCAGCTTAGGTGTCAGCCAAGAGACCCAGTACTTC TRBV11-1 14 TRBJ2-5 - -
CASSGQPSTDTQYF TGTGCCAGCTCTGGACAGCCCAGCACAGATACGCAGTATTTT TRBV7-3 14 TRBJ2-3 - -
CASSRGGTAIYGYTF TGTGCCAGCAGCCGAGGGGGGACAGCTATCTATGGCTACACCTTC TRBV7-2 15 TRBJ1-2 - TRBD1
CASRSNRGPGNTIYF TGTGCCAGCAGGTCGAACAGGGGGCCCGGAAACACCATATATTTT TRBV6-6 15 TRBJ1-3 - TRBD1
CASSQDPDRATQYF TGCGCCAGCAGCCAAGATCCGGACAGGGCCACGCAGTATTTT TRBV4-1 14 TRBJ2-3 - TRBD1
CASSPPSVRNEQFF TGTGCCAGCTCACCACCCAGCGTTAGGAATGAGCAGTTCTTC TRBV18 14 TRBJ2-1 once -
CASSADRDEGFF TGTGCCAGCTCAGCGGACCGGGACGAAGGGTTCTTC TRBV18 12 TRBJ2-1 - -
CASSQNGGHAGETQYF TGTGCCAGCAGTCAGAATGGGGGGCACGCGGGGGAGACCCAGTACTTC TRBV27 16 TRBJ2-5 - -
CASSFRDRPGYTF TGTGCCAGCAGTTTCCGGGACAGGCCCGGCTACACCTTC TRBV28 13 TRBJ1-2 - TRBD1
CASSRWEGRSGNTIYF TGTGCCAGCAGCCGATGGGAGGGTCGCTCTGGAAACACCATATATTTT TRBV11-2 16 TRBJ1-3 - -
CASSLGNSYGYTF TGTGCCAGCAGCTTAGGAAATTCCTATGGCTACACCTTC TRBV7-2 13 TRBJ1-2 - -
CASSRGTGRFHGYTF TGTGCCAGCAGCCGGGGGACAGGGAGGTTTCATGGCTACACCTTC TRBV5-8 15 TRBJ1-2 - TRBD1
CASISGRPQETQYF TGCGCCTCGATTAGCGGGAGGCCCCAAGAGACCCAGTACTTC TRBV10-1 14 TRBJ2-5 - TRBD2
CASSEARVSGSAGSTDTQYF TGTGCCAGCAGTGAAGCGCGGGTCTCGGGATCCGCCGGTAGCACAGATACGCAGTATTTT TRBV6-1 20 TRBJ2-3 - -
CASSQVPGLNTGELFF TGCGCCAGCAGCCAAGTACCTGGGCTGAACACCGGGGAGCTGTTTTTT TRBV4-1 16 TRBJ2-2 - -
CASSLGSGMNEQFF TGTGCCAGCAGCTTAGGATCAGGGATGAATGAGCAGTTCTTC TRBV11-2 14 TRBJ2-1 - -
CASSYGNRVYGYTF TGTGCCAGCAGTTACGGCAACAGGGTCTATGGCTACACCTTC TRBV6-5 14 TRBJ1-2 - -
CASSEASGSLFTDTQYF TGCGCCAGCAGTGAGGCTAGCGGGTCCCTCTTCACAGATACGCAGTATTTT TRBV10-1 17 TRBJ2-3 - TRBD2
CASSAGNPYNSPLHF TGTGCCAGCAGTGCGGGGAATCCCTATAATTCACCCCTCCACTTT TRBV6-1 15 TRBJ1-6 - -
CASSLDGQPYEQYF TGCGCCAGCAGCTTGGACGGACAGCCCTACGAGCAGTACTTC TRBV5-1 14 TRBJ2-7 - -
CASKKGGGQKGEKLFF TGCGCCAGCAAAAAGGGAGGGGGGCAGAAAGGCGAAAAACTGTTTTTT TRBV5-1 16 TRBJ1-4 - -
CATSREQANPYEQYF TGTGCCACCAGCAGGGAACAGGCTAACCCCTACGAGCAGTACTTC TRBV15 15 TRBJ2-7 - -
CASSNRGELFF TGTGCCAGTAGCAATCGCGGGGAGCTGTTTTTT TRBV19 11 TRBJ2-2 - -
CASTYGVQGNTEAFF TGCGCCAGCACCTACGGCGTGCAGGGGAACACTGAAGCTTTCTTT TRBV5-1 15 TRBJ1-1 - -
CARLGPGGVGTEAFF TGTGCCAGACTGGGGCCAGGGGGCGTAGGCACTGAAGCTTTCTTT TRBV2 15 TRBJ1-1 - TRBD1
CASSPGQGTEAFF TGTGCCAGCAGCCCCGGCCAGGGGACTGAAGCTTTCTTT TRBV16 13 TRBJ1-1 - -
CSVNYRVTGEQYF TGCAGCGTGAACTACAGGGTAACCGGCGAGCAGTACTTC TRBV29-1 13 TRBJ2-7 - -
CATRGQGGNYGYTF TGTGCCACGCGGGGACAGGGTGGTAACTATGGCTACACCTTC TRBV10-3 14 TRBJ1-2 - TRBD1
CASSLSVAGRPYEQYF TGTGCCAGCAGTTTATCAGTGGCAGGGAGACCGTACGAGCAGTACTTC TRBV27 16 TRBJ2-7 - -
CASSLGGPQTYEQYF TGCGCCAGCAGCTTGGGGGGCCCCCAAACCTACGAGCAGTACTTC TRBV5-1 15 TRBJ2-7 - -